The 7 T cell receptor beta chains below come from one sample, sequenced in a study of blood T cells in healthy people across ages. Alongside a J-beta primer mix, a sample-barcoded 5' primer served in a second PCR lasting about 6 to 12 cycles. TCRdb re-analysed the 5' RACE reads in MiXCR, keeping a single row per CDR3 protein. Among 450,000 to 650,000 distinct CDR3 sequences listed, around 24% were seen once. These sequences were also reported in another study, on T cells of mothers and their children.

The specimen was blood. The receptors here all came from a boy between 5 and 17 years old in good health.

This clonotype came up a few times. The chain joins TRBV28 to TRBJ1-2; D possibly corresponds to TRBD1 (6 bases). Germline-derived CDR1 and CDR2 are MDHEN and SYDVKM. The ends were cut back, 2 bases at V and 0 bases at J, with 13 bases in the middle. The CDR3 spans 16 residues. CDR3 in amino acids: CASSLIRGAPNYGYTF. DNA for the CDR3: TGTGCCAGCAGTTTAATACGGGGGGCCCCTAACTATGGCTACACCTTC.

This clonotype was found a few times. The V gene is TRBV11-2, the J gene TRBJ1-4, with 8 bases that match TRBD1. The CDR3 has 16 amino acids. The ends lost 4 bases at V and 7 bases at J; junction bases unmatched: 11. The germline gives CDR1 SGHAT, CDR2 FQNNGV. CDR3 in DNA: TGTGCCAGCAGCTCCCTAACAGGGGGTTTTTTTGAAAAACTGTTTTTT. Translation gives CASSSLTGGFFEKLFF.

This clonotype has a handful of counts. The V and J genes are TRBV7-9 and TRBJ1-1; 7 bases line up with TRBD1. The ends lost 0 bases at V and 6 bases at J; junction bases unmatched: 10. The CDR3 length is 16 residues. CDR1 and CDR2 from the germline V gene are SEHNR and FQNEAQ (reference sequence). CDR3 amino acids: CASSLAGEGARSEAFF. The CDR3 DNA reads TGTGCCAGCAGCTTAGCGGGGGAGGGGGCGAGATCTGAAGCTTTCTTT.

This clonotype appeared many times. This chain links TRBV6-1 with TRBJ1-1; D is possibly TRBD1 (5 bases). Germline V gene data show CDR1 as MNHNS and CDR2 as SASEGT. Trimming pared 2 bases from V and 1 base from J, leaving 11 bases between. CDR3 length: 15 amino acids. The CDR3 here is CASSEKTERNTEAFF. In nucleotides, the CDR3 is TGTGCCAGCAGTGAAAAGACAGAGCGGAACACTGAAGCTTTCTTT.

The chain carries TRBV3-1 and TRBJ2-6; maybe TRBD2 (5 bases). The CDR3 extends over 15 amino acids. V lost 1 base and J lost 5, with 9 bases in between. Germline loops: CDR1 LGHDT, CDR2 YNNKEL (reference sequence). Here the CDR3 DNA reads TGTGCCAGCAGCCAAGTGGCGGGTCGGGCCAACGTCCTGACTTTC. It codes for CASSQVAGRANVLTF.

The table lists this clonotype with a few counts. The CDR3 DNA reads TGTGCCAGGCCCGAGCAGTACTTC. Translation gives CARPEQYF. This rearrangement joins TRBV7-3 to TRBJ2-7; D is uncertain. With 9 bases removed from V and 6 bases from J, the gap between germline ends came to 3 bases. Germline assignment: CDR1 SGHTA and CDR2 FQGTGA. This CDR3 has 8 residues.

On this clonotype: The junction departs from germline at one end; a sequencing error may be responsible. The CDR3 spells CASSQTTGHTYEQHF. In DNA, the CDR3 is TGCGCCAGCAGCCAGACTACGGGACACACCTACGAGCAGCACTTC. The chain joins TRBV4-3 to TRBJ2-5, with D perhaps TRBD1 (6 bases). In germline, CDR1 is LGHNA, CDR2 YSLEER. This CDR3 has 15 amino acids.